The 18 T cell receptor beta chains reported below all come from one sample, sequenced in a study of shared clonotypes between healthy human individuals. Data came from immunoSEQ multiplex PCR; TCRdb stores just in-frame clones and leaves some out. The sample has fewer than 650,000 clones, approximately 80% seen once. Sequenced material: PBMCs. Receptor source: a woman in her thirties or forties in good health. Some clones in this sample may be carry-over from other donors' samples.

V and J are TRBV7-3 and TRBJ2-1; D gene unclear. V lost 1 base to trimming and J lost 2 bases, with 12 bases between them. Looked up from germline, CDR1 is SGHTA and CDR2 is FQGTGA. This CDR3 has 16 residues. The CDR3 spells CASSLSPSPPYNEQFF. As DNA, the CDR3 is TGTGCCAGCAGCTTAAGCCCTAGTCCCCCCTACAATGAGCAGTTCTTC.

The chain couples TRBV9 to TRBJ2-7, with 10 nucleotides matching TRBD2. V shed 0 bases and J 6 bases; nucleotides not matched to a gene: 3. The CDR3 runs to 14 residues. Germline V gene data show CDR1 as SGDLS and CDR2 as YYNGEE. The CDR3 DNA follows: TGTGCCAGCAGCGTAGGTCTAGCGGGAGCCGAGCAGTACTTC. Translating it yields CASSVGLAGAEQYF.

The genes are TRBV11-2 and TRBJ2-3; 9 bases are a match to TRBD2. V was clipped by 3 bases and J by 6 bases; unmatched bases: 10. The CDR3 contains 16 residues. Germline values: CDR1 SGHAT, CDR2 FQNNGV. CDR3 nucleotides: TGTGCCAGCAGCTTCAACGCGGGAGGGATGAGGGATACGCAGTATTTT. This codes for CASSFNAGGMRDTQYF.

The chain employs TRBV30 and TRBJ2-7; weak D call: TRBD2 (6 bases). The germline gives CDR1 GTSNPN, CDR2 SVGIG (reference sequence). This CDR3 has 11 residues. The germline V and J ends were trimmed by 2 bases and 6 bases, with 8 bases remaining between them. The CDR3: CAWSIGGEQYF. The CDR3 DNA sequence: TGTGCCTGGAGTATCGGGGGCGAGCAGTACTTC.

This clone was counted a single time. V and J are TRBV29-1 and TRBJ2-3; D perhaps matches TRBD2 (6 bases). This CDR3 is built from 15 residues. V was pared by 3 bases and J by 1 base, with 14 bases between. Looked up from germline, CDR1 is SQVTM and CDR2 is ANQGSEA. CDR3 in DNA: TGCAGCGTTGATATGTCTAGCGTTGGCACAGATACGCAGTATTTT. This translates into CSVDMSSVGTDTQYF.

This clone was seen once. The rearrangement uses TRBV30 and TRBJ2-2, with 7 bases fitting TRBD2. The CDR3 totals 17 residues. Germline V gives CDR1 GTSNPN, CDR2 SVGIG (reference sequence). J lost 6 bases, V lost 0 bases, and 13 bases had no gene match. CDR3: CAWSVLGGTASPGELFF. DNA for the CDR3: TGTGCCTGGAGTGTACTGGGGGGGACGGCCTCTCCCGGGGAGCTGTTTTTT.

This rearrangement joins TRBV5-4 to TRBJ2-1; TRBD2 is a possible D gene (5 bases). Trimming took 2 bases from V and 8 from J, leaving 11 bases between them. In germline, CDR1 is SGHNT, CDR2 YYREEE (reference sequence). This CDR3 is built from 13 residues. The CDR3 here is CASSFSGLYEQFF. The CDR3 nucleotides are TGTGCCAGCAGCTTTTCCGGACTCTATGAGCAGTTCTTC.

This clone was seen only a few times. The sample carries other DNA sequences with the same CDR3. The J gene is TRBJ1-5, the V gene TRBV4-2; D is unclear. CDR3 length: 13 residues. Germline values: CDR1 LGHNA, CDR2 YNFKEQ. Trimming took 0 bases from V and 7 from J, leaving 7 bases between them. In nucleotides, the CDR3 is TGTGCCAGCAGCCAAGATCTTCGGCAGCCCCAGCATTTT. Translation gives CASSQDLRQPQHF.

This clone has just one count. The chain uses TRBV5-1 and TRBJ2-1, with TRBD1 matching 9 bases. The CDR3 spans 18 residues. V dropped 4 bases and J dropped 0; count of bases not matched to a gene: 11. The V gene's germline CDR1 is SGHRS and CDR2 YFSETQ. The CDR3 bases are TGCGCCAGCAGCCTTACCACTCAGACAGGGGGCTCCTACAATGAGCAGTTCTTC. This gives the protein CASSLTTQTGGSYNEQFF.

J is TRBJ2-1 and V is TRBV5-4; TRBD2 agrees at 10 bases. CDR1 SGHNT and CDR2 YYREEE come from the germline V gene (reference sequence). The trim removed 0 bases at V and 3 bases at J, leaving 6 bases unmatched. CDR3 length: 17 residues. This chain's CDR3 is CASSLGESGRVYNEQFF. The CDR3 DNA reads as TGTGCCAGCAGCTTGGGGGAGAGCGGGAGGGTCTACAATGAGCAGTTCTTC.

On this clone itself: This likely came from a read error, as a far larger clone is one base away. The sample contains more than one DNA sequence encoding this CDR3. The CDR3 spells CSAGESDEKLFF. The CDR3 DNA reads TGCAGCGCCGGAGAATCGGATGAAAAACTGTTTTTT. The rearrangement uses TRBV29-1 and TRBJ1-4, with D unresolved. Trimming removed 7 bases at V and 6 bases at J, with 12 bases between. Germline CDR1 SQVTM, CDR2 ANQGSEA. The CDR3 covers 12 residues.

Here the CDR3 DNA reads TGTGCCAGCTCACCGCCCAATTCCCTGACAGGGTTCGGCACTGAAGCTTTCTTT. It specifies CASSPPNSLTGFGTEAFF. This chain connects TRBV18 to TRBJ1-1; 7 bases agree with TRBD1. The CDR3 loop spans 18 amino acids. The germline V gene encodes CDR1 KGHSH and CDR2 LQKENI. V was clipped by 3 bases and J by 4 bases; unmatched bases: 17.

This clone was seen a few times. J is TRBJ2-7 and V is TRBV6-1, with TRBD2 matching 11 bases. The CDR3 is 15 residues long. Germline V gene lookup returns CDR1 MNHNS and CDR2 SASEGT. The V segment lost 8 bases and the J segment 1 base; nucleotides outside the gene matches: 7. Written as DNA, the CDR3 is TGTGCCAGCGACGGACCTAGCGGGAGGTCCTACGAGCAGTACTTC. Protein product: CASDGPSGRSYEQYF.

The rearrangement joins TRBV9 to TRBJ2-1; tentative D call: TRBD1 (6 bases). V lost 5 bases to trimming and J lost 1 base, with 10 bases between them. The CDR3 extends over 14 amino acids. Germline V gene data show CDR1 as SGDLS and CDR2 as YYNGEE. CDR3 in amino acids: CASSPGQSYNEQFF. The CDR3 nucleotides read TGTGCCAGCAGTCCGGGACAATCCTACAATGAGCAGTTCTTC.

This clone was seen many times. The rearrangement uses TRBV28 and TRBJ1-2; D possibly corresponds to TRBD1 (5 bases). V shed 2 bases and J shed 4 bases, with 11 bases lying between them. The CDR3 is made up of 14 amino acids. CDR1 MDHEN and CDR2 SYDVKM come from the germline V gene. CDR3 in DNA: TGTGCCAGCAGTTTACAGCCCCAGGGCTATGGCTACACCTTC. Translating gives CASSLQPQGYGYTF.

V gene TRBV30 combines with J gene TRBJ1-1; D gene uncertain. The CDR3 is 14 residues long. Trimming cost V 3 bases and J 1 base, with 12 bases left between them. The V gene's germline CDR1 is GTSNPN and CDR2 SVGIG (reference sequence). In nucleotides, the CDR3 is TGTGCCTGGAGAACCTCTTCCAGGAACACTGAAGCTTTCTTT. It translates to CAWRTSSRNTEAFF.

The genes are TRBV10-2 and TRBJ2-7; no definite D call. V dropped 8 bases and J dropped 0 bases, with 17 bases sitting between them. The CDR3 has 15 residues. CDR1 WSHSY and CDR2 SAAADI come from the germline V gene. CDR3: CASRPLGQASYEQYF. The CDR3 DNA reads TGCGCCAGCCGTCCCCTTGGGCAGGCCTCCTACGAGCAGTACTTC.

This chain connects TRBV29-1 to TRBJ1-2; a possible D gene is TRBD1 (5 bases). V was pared by 0 bases and J by 0 bases, with 8 bases between. Germline V gene lookup returns CDR1 SQVTM and CDR2 ANQGSEA. This CDR3 comprises 14 residues. Here the CDR3 reads CSVEDAGSNYGYTF. The CDR3 DNA sequence: TGCAGCGTTGAAGATGCAGGGTCTAACTATGGCTACACCTTC.